The source of this T cell receptor (beta chain) is a study of cytomegalovirus exposure and HLA in healthy donors (dated by TCRdb to 2016 to 2017). A note on the overall study: An earlier analysis of roughly 500 of the donors reported 276 Gb of sequence data and 117 million unique TCR beta sequences obtained from about 179 million T cells. Donor age, sex, ethnicity and CMV serostatus were compiled together with the repertoire data. Rather than drawing on any new phenotypic data, the later analysis identified candidate immune exposures from TCR beta sequences and the way those sequences occurred across donors. To predict cytomegalovirus infection status, the study combined high-throughput TCR immunosequencing, statistical association of individual TCRs with disease status, and machine learning. Typing coverage differed by locus: A, B, C, DRB1 and DQB1 were typed in about 629-640 donors, DQA1 in roughly 510, DPA1 in 606, and DPB1 in 400 to 480. HLA typing included class I and class II loci at four-digit resolution. Along with the approximately 700-subject first cohort, a separate validation cohort of over a hundred different subjects was used. A later analysis re-analyzed previously published TCR beta repertoires from 550 to 700 donors and added high-resolution HLA genotyping to study TCR occurrence patterns. Roughly 290 gigabases of sequencing data and 70 million to 95 million unique TCR sequences made up an early release that covered about 640 HLA-typed donors. Every repertoire in the discovery cohort had been generated on one and the same sequencing platform. The study profiled the T cell repertoires of 500 to 800 subjects by immunosequencing and related them to cytomegalovirus serostatus. Among roughly 400 genotyped donors of the cohort, an average of approximately 240,000 unique TCR beta nucleotide sequences were sequenced per donor, roughly a sixth of them non-productive. About five DR-DQ haplotypes were treated as single units for association and clustering because of strong linkage in the cohort. In an earlier analysis of around 540 of the donors, high-throughput TCR beta sequencing was used to judge whether each TCR beta V gene segment behaved as functional or pseudogenic. A later genetic analysis used genome-wide SNP genotypes for about three fifths of the 666 donors, treating that subset as a discovery cohort. The aim of the study was to test whether cataloging public T cell receptors could identify signatures of past pathogen exposure. The genetic ancestry cluster associated with self-reported Caucasian donors included roughly 84% of the 350 to 500 genotyped donors. Paper-wide results and their limitations: Because the 87-base-pair reads could not distinguish some IMGT-functional V segments, including TRBV6-2 and TRBV6-3, those segments were excluded. When HLA alleles, especially DR and DQ, strongly co-occurred, TCR associations were difficult to assign to individual alleles. Because HLA typing was missing for some donors at each locus, association tests included only the typed subset. V-gene and J-gene trimming of TCR beta chains was associated with a missense DCLRE1C variant in a later genetic analysis, and the association was replicated in an independent cohort. Across donors, most TCR sequences were observed very rarely, whereas some public TCRs were present in many individuals. A further reported finding was that TCR beta sequences accurately predicted the HLA-A and HLA-B alleles for most subjects in the first cohort. Several of the top co-occurrence clusters appeared to be linked to parvovirus B19, influenza, CMV and Epstein-Barr virus, according to a later analysis. The study listed 150 to 200 TCR beta chains as associated with cytomegalovirus. The presence/absence analyses assumed that sequencing depth was roughly uniform across donors, and that assumption may not be true. At a false discovery rate of 0.05, a later analysis linked roughly 17,000 TCR beta sequences to specific HLA alleles. The earlier analysis of approximately 590 of the donors excluded approximately 17 rarely observed V segments, including chromosome 9 orphons, because counts were too low. Correlated functional status among segregating V segments might reflect linkage disequilibrium, but an unknown experimental factor could not be ruled out. A group of highly shared sequence variants was considered likely to be a technical artifact of the sequencing pipeline. Compared with the 666-donor mean, donors in an Asian-associated ancestry cluster had fewer N-insertions in productive TCRs, according to a later genetic analysis. The authors suggested that the approach could potentially be extended to other disease states and immunological phenotypes. A later analysis found that TCR association rates varied across HLA loci, with DRB1 alleles showing the most associated TCRs and HLA-C alleles the fewest. CMV serostatus was the only immune exposure information available for the cohort. A later analysis found that HLA-associated TCR beta chains were more clonally expanded and had lower generation probabilities than equally common non-associated chains. The classifier was reported to diagnose cytomegalovirus status with high specificity and sensitivity in both the original cohort and the validation cohort. This cohort had only TCR beta chains sequenced, and the lack of alpha or paired-chain data limited which features could be detected. According to a later analysis, most CMV-associated TCR beta chains appeared to be HLA-restricted, and the HLA associations seemed to be driven largely by CMV exposure. Broadly in line with IMGT annotations, most TCR beta V segments showed up in productive rearrangements about 87% or about 30% of the time in an earlier analysis of roughly 590 of the donors. A few of the identified cytomegalovirus-associated TCR beta chains were confirmed in vitro to be specific for cytomegalovirus antigens.

The germline V gene (reference sequence) yields LNHNV for CDR1 and YYDKDF for CDR2. Including cysteine and phenylalanine, the CDR3 has 15 amino acids. The CDR3 DNA has 45 bases and is translated from base 1. The V end loses 0 bases and the J end loses 6 bases, and a stretch of 12 bases separates them. Preparation of the library involved the immunoSEQ multiplex PCR assay. For the multiplex PCR, a mixture combining 60 forward primers for TCR Vbeta segments and 13 reverse primers for TCR Jbeta segments was used. The CDR3 region of rearranged TCR beta genes was amplified from genomic DNA by a multiplex PCR assay. Amplified TCR beta libraries were sequenced as 87-base-pair reads on the Illumina HiSeq System. For the original study's pipeline: In a later analysis, tens of millions of unique TCR beta chains were counted across the roughly 700 repertoires, and approximately 9.9 million of these chains were shared by at least two donors. Raw reads were error-corrected and collapsed into unique sequences by a nearest-neighbor algorithm in which closely related sequences were merged to remove PCR and sequencing errors. CDR3 sequences were aligned to IMGT reference sequences to assign V, D and J gene segments. For a sequence to be retained, a match of at least six nucleotides was required to both a V gene segment and a J gene segment. Rearrangements were called productive when the CDR3 lacked stop codons and stayed in frame with V and J; all others were non-productive. CDR3 was defined by IMGT convention, running from the second conserved V-encoded cysteine to the conserved J-encoded phenylalanine. Sequences without an unambiguous match to a single V gene segment were excluded from the earlier analysis of about 600 of the donors. An earlier analysis of approximately 590 of the donors called V segments functional above 56.7% productive rearrangements and segregating when the between-donor standard deviation exceeded 5%. A statistical classification framework was built to diagnose cytomegalovirus status from the catalog of TCR beta chain sequences. In a later analysis, V and J genes were assigned by comparing TCR nucleotide sequences against IMGT/GENE-DB human TR gene sequences. In a later analysis, CDR3 sequences and most-parsimonious VDJ recombination scenarios were assigned using the TCRdist pipeline. A later analysis defined each TCR beta chain by its CDR3 amino acid sequence plus V-gene family, and excluded reads lacking a unique V-gene family. As a way to deal with suspected cross-contamination and a sequencing artifact, a later analysis dropped 450 to 600 nucleotide sequences that were highly shared and had low generation probability. A later analysis calculated a clonal expansion index for each public chain from normalized within-repertoire ranks of inferred template counts. In a later analysis, generation probabilities were computed with a VDJ recombination model fitted to out-of-frame rearrangements, and the resulting probabilities were checked against IGoR. Hypergeometric tests were used in a later analysis to score TCR-TCR, TCR-HLA and TCR-CMV co-occurrence, with a repertoire-size bias correction applied to the TCR pairs. A later analysis estimated false discovery rates by permuting HLA or CMV assignments 20 times. In a later analysis, co-occurring TCRs were grouped with DBSCAN, and TCRdist sequence similarity was added when clustering was performed within HLA-allele-positive subsets. Co-occurrence clustering excluded repertoires with fewer than 30,000 or more than 120,000 public chains, plus five with anomalous nucleotide sharing. TCRdb obtained this table from immuneACCESS and retained in-frame rearrangements with V and J assigned. These tables miss some clones; where compared with another copy, unresolved V genes account for less than half of the shortfall, and the remainder is unexplained. Clone size and V and J calls were adopted from that table, with D and trimming inferred from the DNA. This sample's listing comprises some 130,000 clones. In total, the top ten clones hold 1.5% to 2% of the sample.

Concerning this clone: What this receptor recognizes is not known.

The cohort was made up of 500 to 800 healthy bone marrow donors. Cohort members were all nominally healthy when sampled, although unrecorded immune exposures were likely present. The donor tested CMV seropositive, placing the donor among the approximately 290 seropositive members of the cohort. Every donor gave a peripheral blood sample, and the peripheral blood mononuclear cells from that sample were used for TCR beta sequencing. The Qiagen DNeasy Blood Extraction Kit was used to extract genomic DNA from the blood cell samples. Material: PBMCs. The clonotype originates from a woman aged 40 to 50 in good health and CMV-seropositive. The chain is made from TRBV15 and TRBJ2-1; a tentative D match to TRBD1 spans 6 bases. The CDR3 region has the sequence CATSREQGLLNEQFF. The DNA sequence is as follows: TGTGCCACCAGCAGAGAACAGGGTCTTCTCAATGAGCAGTTCTTC.